This note documents a single T cell receptor beta chain sequence. As yet, its antigen is unknown. Method: immunoSEQ multiplex PCR; TCRdb's copy keeps in-frame clones and lacks some. In the table there are approximately 75,000 clones, under 90% of which are singletons. The data derive from a study of OX40 agonist ivuxolimab in advanced cancers. Study observations and caveats: Blood T cells, both CD4+ and CD8+, expanded clonally by week 6 at 0.1 to 3.0 mg/kg.

Germline CDR1 LGHNT, CDR2 FRNRAP. The CDR3 has 15 amino acids. The V and J ends lost 7 bases and 5 bases, in that order; junction bases with no gene match: 11. The sequence was obtained from an adult with an advanced solid tumor such as melanoma, head and neck, liver or kidney cancer. The rearrangement links TRBV12-5 to TRBJ2-1; 7 nucleotides agree with TRBD1. The sample in question was CD4+ or CD8+ T cells sorted from blood, obtained in a trial of the OX40 agonist ivuxolimab. CDR3 sequence reads: CASVVPGQINNEQFF. CDR3 bases: TGTGCTAGTGTTGTCCCGGGACAGATAAACAATGAGCAGTTCTTC.